These 5 T cell receptor beta chains were all obtained from the same sample, sequenced in a study of neurological immune-mediated disorders (dated by TCRdb to between 2018 and 2021). To prepare the library, 5' RACE was applied. Sequenced using an Illumina HiSeq 2500. The public reads were run again by TCRdb, first through fastp at Q25 and then through MiXCR, and only productive beta chains were kept. Rows are unified per CDR3 protein, each entry keeping the most common DNA and genes. Present in this sample are approximately 28,000 distinct CDR3 sequences, approximately 15% of which were seen just once. Almost 5% of the sample goes to the ten largest clones. Explained via the paper, the time point label denotes: technical triplicate 3. Sequences were obtained from CD4+ T cells from blood. The receptors were sampled from a female donor with HTLV-1-associated myelopathy (HAM/TSP).

The V gene is TRBV5-1, the J gene TRBJ2-3, with 8 bases lining up with TRBD2. There are 15 residues in the CDR3. The V segment lost 7 bases and the J segment 6 bases; nucleotides outside the gene matches: 13. The germline CDR1 and CDR2 sequences are SGHRS and YFSETQ. This chain's CDR3 is CASFGSGIFTDTQYF. The CDR3 region has the DNA TGCGCCAGCTTCGGTAGCGGGATTTTCACGGATACGCAGTATTTT.

This clonotype was seen many times. J is TRBJ1-2 and V is TRBV5-1, with a tentative D call TRBD1 (5 bases). V shed 4 bases and J shed 8 bases, with 18 bases lying between them. Germline V gene sequence: CDR1 SGHRS, CDR2 YFSETQ. The CDR3 extends over 14 amino acids. CDR3 in amino acids: CASSPAGSGDGYTF. The CDR3 DNA sequence: TGCGCCAGCAGCCCGGCGGGCAGTGGGGACGGCTACACCTTC. Full variable domain (missing parts from reference TRBV5-1 and TRBJ1-2): KAGVTQTPRYLIKTRGQQVTLSCSPISGHRSVSWYQQTPGQGLQFLFEYFSETQRNKGNFPGRFSGRQFSNSRSEMNVSTLELGDSALYLCASSPAGSGDGYTFGSGTRLTVV.

This clonotype has ten or more counts. The V call is TRBV20-1, the J call TRBJ2-3; 7 bases are shared with TRBD1. CDR3 size: 16 residues. Per germline, CDR1 DFQATT and CDR2 SNEGSKA (reference sequence). The J segment lost 3 bases and the V segment lost 7 bases, leaving 16 bases of the junction unmatched. CDR3 bases: TGCAGTGTTACCGCGGAACCGGGACAGCCTACAGATACGCAGTATTTT. Translating gives CSVTAEPGQPTDTQYF.

V is TRBV5-1 and J is TRBJ2-2; no definite D call. Trimming left V 9 bases short and J 5 bases short, with 20 bases between. Germline V CDR1 and CDR2: SGHRS, YFSETQ. The CDR3 length is 15 residues. The CDR3 region has the DNA TGCGCCATTAGCTTGACGAGTCCGAGGACCGGGGAGCTGTTTTTT. Translation: CAISLTSPRTGELFF.

This clonotype was found many times. The chain combines TRBV20-1 with TRBJ2-1, with TRBD2 matching 12 bases. The CDR3 has 14 amino acids. V gave up 6 bases and J gave up 10 bases; unmatched junction bases: 10. CDR1 and CDR2 from the germline V gene are DFQATT and SNEGSKA (reference sequence). For the CDR3, the DNA is TGCAGTGCAGATAAGCCTAGCGGGAGGGGGGAGCAGTTCTTC. This gives the protein CSADKPSGRGEQFF.